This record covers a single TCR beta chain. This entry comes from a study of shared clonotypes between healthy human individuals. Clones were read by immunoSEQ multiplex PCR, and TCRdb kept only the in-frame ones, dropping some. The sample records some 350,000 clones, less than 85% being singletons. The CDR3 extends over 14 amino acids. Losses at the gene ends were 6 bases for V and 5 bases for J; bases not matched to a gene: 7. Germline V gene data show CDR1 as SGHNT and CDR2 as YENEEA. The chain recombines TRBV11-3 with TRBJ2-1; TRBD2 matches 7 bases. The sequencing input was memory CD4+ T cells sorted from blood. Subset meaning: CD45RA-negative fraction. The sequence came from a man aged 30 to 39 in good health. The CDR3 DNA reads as TGTGCCAGCAGGGCTAGCGGATTGCACAATGAGCAGTTCTTC. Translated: CASRASGLHNEQFF.